This T cell receptor (beta chain) stems from a study of PD-1 blockade in classical Hodgkin lymphoma. Time point in this sample: cycle 4 day 1 (C4D1), after less than seven weeks of nivolumab. Every one of the patients relapsed after autologous stem cell transplantation (brentuximab vedotin exposure was variable). The method was immunoSEQ multiplex PCR; TCRdb's version includes in-frame clones alone and lacks a portion of them. Of roughly 50,000 clones listed, about 89% were seen once; the top ten hold approximately 6.5%. The V end lost 6 bases, the J end lost 3 bases, and 12 bases lay between the germline ends. CDR1 and CDR2 (germline): SQVTM, ANQGSEA. CDR3 size: 13 residues. Points on this clone: Its antigen is currently unknown.

General study results and limits: Exclusion applied to patients who initiated nivolumab less than 1 year following ASCT. Compared with healthy donors, newly diagnosed patients reportedly showed lower baseline TCR diversity. Partial responders and progressors had significantly lower baseline TCR diversity. Although disease activity or prior therapy may be involved, causes of the repertoire differences remain undefined.

V gene TRBV29-1 combines with J gene TRBJ2-1; D may be TRBD2 (6 bases). This receptor was identified in a human donor with classical Hodgkin lymphoma. Sequenced material: peripheral blood mononuclear cells (PBMCs), taken before the fourth cycle of nivolumab. CDR3 DNA sequence: TGCAGCGTATATTGGGGGGACTACAATGAGCAGTTCTTC. Residues: CSVYWGDYNEQFF.